The clone carrying this TCR beta chain was counted only a few times. In TCRdb, the RT-PCR reads were re-called with MiXCR into one record per CDR3 protein. The sample has about 700,000 distinct CDR3 sequences, 14% seen once; the top ten hold roughly 3.9%. Per germline, CDR1 SGHRS and CDR2 YFSETQ. The ends lost 5 bases at V and 3 bases at J; junction bases unmatched: 3. This CDR3 has 14 residues. Source material: memory CD4+ T cells from blood. The rearrangement links TRBV5-1 to TRBJ2-2, with 8 bases lining up with TRBD1. This TCR was recovered from a female donor in good health, serving as a healthy control. CDR3 in DNA: TGCGCCAGCAGGGGGACAGGCGACACCGGGGAGCTGTTTTTT. It specifies CASRGTGDTGELFF. The variable domain in full, with the rest retrieved from reference TRBV5-1 and TRBJ2-2, is KAGVTQTPRYLIKTRGQQVTLSCSPISGHRSVSWYQQTPGQGLQFLFEYFSETQRNKGNFPGRFSGRQFSNSRSEMNVSTLELGDSALYLCASRGTGDTGELFFGEGSRLTVL.